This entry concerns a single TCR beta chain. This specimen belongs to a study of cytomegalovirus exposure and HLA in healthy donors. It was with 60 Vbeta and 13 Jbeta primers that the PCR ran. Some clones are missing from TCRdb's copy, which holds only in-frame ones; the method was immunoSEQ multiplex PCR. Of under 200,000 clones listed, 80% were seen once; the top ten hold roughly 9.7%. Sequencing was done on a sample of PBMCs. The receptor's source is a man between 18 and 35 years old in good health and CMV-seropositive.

CDR3 coding DNA: TGTGCCAGCAGTTACTCCCGGGACACCCGAATCTATGGCTACACCTTC. Translated: CASSYSRDTRIYGYTF. V is TRBV6-5 and J is TRBJ1-2; maybe TRBD1 (6 bases). The germline V gene encodes CDR1 MNHEY and CDR2 SVGAGI. Trimming took off 0 bases at V and 4 bases at J, with 15 bases between the two ends. This CDR3 comprises 16 residues.